Shown below are 7 T cell receptor beta chains from a single sample sequenced in a study of naive and memory T cell subsets. A UMI-containing oligonucleotide was joined by 3' ligation to the TCR cDNA template. Amplification of ligated cDNA took four PCR rounds with SP2 and nested alpha and beta constant primers. TCRdb redid the calling of the 5' RACE reads with MiXCR, one entry per CDR3 protein. The sample records about 60,000 distinct CDR3 sequences, 8% being singletons. The receptors originated from a female donor in good health.

As concerns this clonotype: The conserved closing phenylalanine or tryptophan is absent in this CDR3, likely reflecting a read error. V and J are TRBV19 and TRBJ1-1; D is possibly TRBD1 (5 bases). This CDR3 comprises 17 residues. Deletions cut 3 bases from V and 4 bases from J, with 21 bases between. Germline V gene lookup returns CDR1 LNHDA and CDR2 SQIVND (reference sequence). Here the CDR3 reads CASSIPGSNRRGTEAFS. As DNA, the CDR3 is TGTGCCAGTAGTATCCCCGGATCTAACAGGAGGGGCACTGAAGCTTTCTCT.

The sample holds a few counts of this clonotype. This sequence joins TRBV7-2 and TRBJ1-2; possibly TRBD1 for D (6 bases). CDR3 length equals 17 residues. CDR1 and CDR2 (germline): SGHTA, FQGNSA. V lost 6 bases and J lost 6, with 26 bases in between. The CDR3 bases are TGTGCCAGCAGTCTAAGGCGCCGGGGGCGAGACGTGGATGGCTACACCTTC. As protein: CASSLRRRGRDVDGYTF. The full variable domain, its missing parts supplied by reference TRBV7-2 and TRBJ1-2, is GAGVSQSPSNKVTEKGKDVELRCDPISGHTALYWYRQSLGQGLEFLIYFQGNSAPDKSGLPSDRFSAERTGGSVSTLTIQRTQQEDSAVYLCASSLRRRGRDVDGYTFGSGTRLTVV.

This clonotype was detected only a few times. CDR3 sequence reads: CASEQGNSYEQYF. The CDR3 region has the DNA TGTGCCAGCGAACAGGGGAACTCCTACGAGCAGTACTTC. The genes are TRBV28 and TRBJ2-7; the match to TRBD1 covers 7 bases. The CDR3 has 13 residues. Per the germline V gene, CDR1 is MDHEN and CDR2 is SYDVKM. The J segment lost 0 bases and the V segment lost 8 bases, leaving 4 bases of the junction unmatched.

The rearrangement joins TRBV19 to TRBJ2-7; 9 bases agree with TRBD1. CDR1 LNHDA and CDR2 SQIVND come from the germline V gene (reference sequence). The J segment lost 2 bases and the V segment lost 3 bases, leaving 8 bases of the junction unmatched. The CDR3 sequence is 16 residues long. CDR3: CASSIQWDRATYEQYF. Here the CDR3 DNA reads TGTGCCAGTAGTATCCAATGGGACAGGGCCACCTACGAGCAGTACTTC.

This clonotype has only one observation. The rearrangement links TRBV14 to TRBJ2-1, with unresolved D. The ends were cut back, 4 bases at V and 2 bases at J, with 12 bases in the middle. The CDR3 extends over 15 amino acids. Germline-derived CDR1 and CDR2 are SGHDN and FVKESK. CDR3 in DNA: TGTGCCAGCAGCCCACTAAAAAGCCCCTACAATGAGCAGTTCTTC. It encodes CASSPLKSPYNEQFF.

In this sample, this clonotype turned up a few times. The CDR3 sequence: CASSLSQGIREQFF. CDR3 coding DNA: TGTGCCAGCAGCTTAAGTCAGGGGATACGTGAGCAGTTCTTC. This chain uses TRBV7-9 with TRBJ2-1; tentatively, D is TRBD1 (6 bases). Trimming took off 2 bases at V and 9 bases at J, with 14 bases between the two ends. CDR3 length: 14 residues. CDR1 SEHNR and CDR2 FQNEAQ come from the germline V gene (reference sequence). The full variable domain, rest sourced from reference TRBV7-9 and TRBJ2-1, is DTGVSQNPRHKITKRGQNVTFRCDPISEHNRLYWYRQTLGQGPEFLTYFQNEAQLEKSRLLSDRFSAERPKGSFSTLEIQRTEQGDSAMYLCASSLSQGIREQFFGPGTRLTVL.

In this sample, this clonotype turned up a few times. The V and J genes are TRBV10-2 and TRBJ2-5; D is perhaps TRBD2 (5 bases). Per the germline V gene, CDR1 is WSHSY and CDR2 is SAAADI. The CDR3 runs 11 residues. Trimming cost V 6 bases and J 3 bases, with 5 bases left between them. The CDR3 sequence is CASRREETQYF. The CDR3 DNA reads TGCGCCAGCAGGCGGGAAGAGACCCAGTACTTC.